The subject of this entry is one T cell receptor beta chain. CDR3 length: 15 amino acids. Germline loops: CDR1 MGHRA, CDR2 YSYEKL. With V trimmed by 1 base and J by 7 bases, 6 bases remained unmatched. Caucasian individuals from Russia who were healthy and aged 6 to 90 acted as donors. Per-sample PBMC isolation yielded at least 7 million cells. The authors ran a second PCR of about 6 to 11 cycles using a sample-barcoded 5' primer and a J-beta primer mix. MiXCR, run by TCRdb on the 5' RACE reads, gives a single entry per CDR3 protein. The sample lists nearly 1 million distinct CDR3 sequences; just over 50% were seen once. These data belong to a study of blood T cells in healthy people across ages.

This TCR was recovered from a woman aged 55-69 years in good health. The chain carries TRBV4-1 and TRBJ1-2, with TRBD1 identical over 10 bases. Sequences were obtained from blood. The CDR3 coding sequence is TGCGCCAGCAGCCAAGTGGGGGACAGGGGTGTTGGCTACACCTTC. Translating it yields CASSQVGDRGVGYTF.